This TCR beta chain appears in the sequencing data of a study of vaccination and CD4 T cells after COVID-19. Whole-study context: Two doses of either BNT162b2 or mRNA-1273 vaccine went to participants.

Cultured CD4+ T cell DNA was sequenced using the Oncomine TCR Beta short-read assay. Genomic DNA was drawn out of CD4+ T cells grown in culture. TCRdb used MiXCR to reprocess the PCR reads, holding one entry per CDR3 protein. The sample holds around 25,000 distinct CDR3 sequences; roughly 33% are singletons and the top ten take 2.5% to 3.5%. The time point is: late sampling 161 to 241 days after vaccination in a few convalescent patients. This sample's treatment: roughly 10-day PBMC culture with coronavirus spike peptide pools or control peptides (ViraFEST assay). For this clonotype: Its antigen is undetermined.

The CDR3 loop spans 17 amino acids. Germline V gene sequence: CDR1 MNHEY, CDR2 SMNVEV (reference sequence). The V and J ends lost 6 bases and 1 base, in that order; junction bases with no gene match: 13. Whole-study results and caveats: Spike mono-reactivity was found in 304 of 307 vaccine-specific clones from convalescent patients.

The sequencing here drew on CD4+ T cells from blood, cultured in vitro, taken about 7 months after SARS-CoV-2 vaccination. The chain has TRBV27 and TRBJ2-5; 8 nucleotides match TRBD1. The sequence derives from a human donor who had recovered from COVID-19. CDR3 in amino acids: CASRRTGIFGGQETQYF. The CDR3 DNA reads as TGTGCCAGCAGGCGGACAGGGATTTTTGGGGGCCAAGAGACCCAGTACTTC.